One T cell receptor beta chain is described in this entry. The target of this receptor is not known. No base qualities exist here, and no much larger clone lies one base off it. This entry is derived from a study of cytomegalovirus exposure and HLA in healthy donors (dated by TCRdb to 2016 to 2017). Some background on the complete study: An earlier analysis of roughly 610 of the donors reported around 280 Gb of sequence data and roughly 120 million unique TCR beta sequences obtained from roughly 180 million T cells. Approximately 310 gigabases of sequencing data and approximately 80 million unique TCR sequences were included in an early release covering roughly 700 HLA-typed donors. Of the 300 to 450 genotyped donors, 81% fell in the genetic ancestry cluster associated with self-reported Caucasian donors. The study was designed to test whether signatures of past pathogen exposure could be identified by cataloging public T cell receptors. The T cell repertoires of several hundred subjects were profiled by immunosequencing and related to cytomegalovirus serostatus. In addition to the first cohort of 500 to 850 subjects, a separate validation cohort of 120 different subjects was used. To predict cytomegalovirus infection status, the study combined high-throughput TCR immunosequencing, statistical association of individual TCRs with disease status, and machine learning. A later analysis re-analyzed previously published TCR beta repertoires from approximately 670 donors and added high-resolution HLA genotyping to study TCR occurrence patterns. The later analysis used no new phenotypic data to find candidate immune exposures, relying instead on TCR beta sequences and their occurrence across donors. In an earlier analysis of roughly 540 of the donors, high-throughput TCR beta sequencing was used to judge whether each TCR beta V gene segment behaved as functional or pseudogenic. Donor age, sex, ethnicity and CMV serostatus were collected together with the repertoire data. Genome-wide SNP genotypes for about 65% of the 666 donors were used in a later genetic analysis, which treated that subset as a discovery cohort. All discovery cohort repertoires had been generated using a single sequencing platform. HLA typing covered class I and class II loci at four-digit resolution. Typing coverage varied by locus: about 629-630 donors for A, B, C, DRB1 and DQB1; more than 500 for DQA1; more than 600 for DPA1; about 450 for DPB1. A handful of DR-DQ haplotypes were handled as single units for association and clustering because linkage in the cohort was strong. Among about 400 genotyped donors of the cohort, an average of roughly 230,000 unique TCR beta nucleotide sequences was sequenced per donor, of which about 19% were non-productive. Study-level results and caveats: The presence/absence analyses assumed that sequencing depth was roughly uniform across donors, and that assumption may not be true. The authors suggested that the approach could potentially be generalized to other disease states and immunological phenotypes. Compared with equally common non-associated chains, HLA-associated TCR beta chains in a later analysis were more clonally expanded and had lower generation probabilities. In vitro tests confirmed that three of the cytomegalovirus-associated TCR beta chains recognize cytomegalovirus antigens. A further reported finding was that TCR beta sequences accurately predicted the HLA-A and HLA-B alleles for most subjects in the first cohort. Some IMGT-functional V segments, including TRBV6-2 and TRBV6-3, could not be told apart with the 87-base-pair reads, so those segments were excluded. The only immune exposure information available for the cohort was CMV serostatus. Because HLA typing was unavailable for some donors at each locus, only the typed subset was used in association tests. In a later analysis, most CMV-associated TCR beta chains were found to appear HLA-restricted, with HLA associations seemingly driven largely by CMV exposure. In an earlier analysis of over 550 of the donors, most TCR beta V segments were observed in productive rearrangements about 90% or about 30% of the time, broadly matching IMGT annotations. In a later genetic analysis, fewer N-insertions in productive TCRs were reported among donors in an Asian-associated ancestry cluster than the roughly 700-donor mean. In a later analysis, 16,951 TCR beta sequences were associated with specific HLA alleles at a false discovery rate of 0.05. The sequencing pipeline was judged likely to have produced a cluster of highly shared sequence variants as a technical artifact. In both the original and validation cohorts, the classifier was reported to diagnose cytomegalovirus status with high specificity and sensitivity. The study listed 164 TCR beta chains as associated with cytomegalovirus. In this cohort, only TCR beta chains were sequenced, and detectable features were limited by the absence of alpha or paired-chain data. In a later analysis, TCR association rates were found to vary across HLA loci, with the most associated TCRs seen for DRB1 alleles and the fewest for HLA-C alleles. Because counts were too low, roughly 16 rarely observed V segments, including chromosome 9 orphons, were left out of the earlier analysis of about 500 of the donors. A later analysis reported that several top co-occurrence clusters appeared linked to parvovirus B19, influenza, CMV and Epstein-Barr virus. Linkage disequilibrium might explain the correlated functional status among segregating V segments, but an unknown experimental factor could not be excluded. V-gene and J-gene trimming of TCR beta chains was associated with a missense DCLRE1C variant in a later genetic analysis, and the association was replicated in an independent cohort. When HLA alleles, especially DR and DQ, strongly co-occurred, attributing TCR associations to individual alleles was difficult. While some public TCRs were present in many individuals, most TCR sequences turned up only very rarely across donors.

The cohort comprised around 700 healthy bone marrow donors. Cohort members were all nominally healthy when sampled, although unrecorded immune exposures were likely present. The donor was CMV seronegative and belonged to the group of 352 seronegative cohort members. Each donor provided a peripheral blood sample, and peripheral blood mononuclear cells were used for TCR beta sequencing. Genomic DNA extraction from the blood cell samples was performed with the Qiagen DNeasy Blood Extraction Kit. The library was obtained by the immunoSEQ multiplex PCR assay. The multiplex PCR relied on a mix of 60 forward primers for TCR Vbeta segments and 13 reverse primers for TCR Jbeta segments. The CDR3 region of rearranged TCR beta genes was amplified from genomic DNA with a multiplex PCR assay. The Illumina HiSeq System was used to sequence the amplified TCR beta libraries as 87-base-pair reads. Per the authors' processing: Across the 640 or so repertoires, a later analysis counted roughly 77 million unique TCR beta chains, some 11 million of which were shared by at least two donors. A nearest-neighbor algorithm error-corrected the raw reads and collapsed the reads into unique sequences, merging closely related sequences to remove PCR and sequencing errors. Alignment of CDR3 sequences to IMGT reference sequences was used to assign V, D and J gene segments. Each retained sequence needed at least a six-nucleotide match to both a V gene segment and a J gene segment. Rearrangements were called productive when the CDR3 lacked stop codons and stayed in frame with V and J; all others were non-productive. Following IMGT convention, CDR3 was defined as the stretch from the second conserved V-encoded cysteine to the conserved J-encoded phenylalanine. In an earlier analysis of some 550 of the donors, sequences lacking an unambiguous match to a single V gene segment were excluded. In an earlier analysis of several hundred of the donors, V segments were called functional above 56.7% productive rearrangements and were called segregating when the between-donor standard deviation exceeded 5%. To diagnose cytomegalovirus status from the catalog of TCR beta chain sequences, a statistical classification framework was built. In a later analysis, V and J genes were assigned by comparing TCR nucleotide sequences against IMGT/GENE-DB human TR gene sequences. The TCRdist pipeline was used in a later analysis to assign CDR3 sequences and most-parsimonious VDJ recombination scenarios. In a later analysis, every TCR beta chain was defined by the combination of its CDR3 amino acid sequence and its V-gene family, and reads without a unique V-gene family were dropped. To address suspected cross-contamination and a sequencing artifact, a later analysis removed over 500 highly shared, low-generation-probability nucleotide sequences. In a later analysis, a clonal expansion index for each public chain was calculated from normalized within-repertoire ranks of inferred template counts. In a later analysis, generation probabilities were computed with a VDJ recombination model fitted to out-of-frame rearrangements, and the resulting probabilities were checked against IGoR. A later analysis scored TCR-TCR, TCR-HLA and TCR-CMV co-occurrence with hypergeometric tests, applying a repertoire-size bias correction to TCR pairs. A later analysis estimated false discovery rates by permuting HLA or CMV assignments 20 times. In a later analysis, co-occurring TCRs were grouped with DBSCAN, and TCRdist sequence similarity was added when clustering was performed within HLA-allele-positive subsets. Co-occurrence clustering excluded repertoires with fewer than 30,000 or more than 120,000 public chains, plus five with anomalous nucleotide sharing. TCRdb took over this immuneACCESS table, retaining in-frame rearrangements with V and J assigned. Such tables are incomplete; in checked studies, under half of the missing clones stem from an unresolved V gene, and the remainder is unexplained. V and J calls and clone size are those listed in that table; D and trimming were worked out from the DNA. The sample contains about 140,000 clones, around 70% of them found a single time. Of the sample, 1.5% to 2% falls within the top ten clones.

The CDR3 holds 20 amino acids from the cysteine to the phenylalanine. The read is trimmed to its CDR3 DNA, 60 bases read in frame from base 1. As encoded in the germline V gene (reference sequence), CDR1 is LNHDA while CDR2 is SQIVND. V was cut back by 0 bases and J by 3 bases, leaving a gap of 26 bases between them. In this chain, TRBV19 is recombined with TRBJ1-2; the D region possibly corresponds to TRBD1 (6 bases align). The sequence derives from a woman in her twenties or thirties in good health and CMV-seronegative. The sequencing input was PBMCs. In nucleotides, the sequence is TGTGCCAGTAGTATAGATCCAGGGGTACCTCCTTCGATGGGTTACTATGGCTACACCTTC. This gives the protein CASSIDPGVPPSMGYYGYTF.